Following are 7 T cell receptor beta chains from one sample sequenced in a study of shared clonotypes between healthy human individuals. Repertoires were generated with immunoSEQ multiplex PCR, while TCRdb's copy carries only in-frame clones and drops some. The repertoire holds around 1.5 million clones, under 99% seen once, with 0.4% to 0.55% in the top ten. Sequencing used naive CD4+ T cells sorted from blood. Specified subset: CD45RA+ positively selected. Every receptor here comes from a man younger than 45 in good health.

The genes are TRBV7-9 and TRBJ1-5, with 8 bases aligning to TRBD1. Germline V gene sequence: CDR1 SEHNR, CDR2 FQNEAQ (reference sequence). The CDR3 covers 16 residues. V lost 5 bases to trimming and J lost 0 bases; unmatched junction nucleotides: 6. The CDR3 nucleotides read TGTGCCAGCAGCCATGACAGGGGAAATAGCAATCAGCCCCAGCATTTT. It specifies CASSHDRGNSNQPQHF.

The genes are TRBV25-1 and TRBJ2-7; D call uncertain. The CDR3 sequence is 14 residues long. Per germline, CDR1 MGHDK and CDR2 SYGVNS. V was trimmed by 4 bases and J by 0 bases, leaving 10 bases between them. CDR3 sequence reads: CASSVRHLSYEQYF. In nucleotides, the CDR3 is TGTGCCAGCAGTGTCCGACATCTCTCCTACGAGCAGTACTTC.

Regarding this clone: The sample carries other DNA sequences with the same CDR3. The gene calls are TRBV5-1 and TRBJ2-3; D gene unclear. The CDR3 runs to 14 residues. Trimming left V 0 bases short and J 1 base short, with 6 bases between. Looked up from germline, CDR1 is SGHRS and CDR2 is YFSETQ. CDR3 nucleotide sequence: TGCGCCAGCAGCTTGGCCCGGGGCACAGATACGCAGTATTTT. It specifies CASSLARGTDTQYF.

The CDR3 DNA is TGTGCCAGTCTTGGGACGGATGGGCGAAACTATGGCTACACCTTC. As protein: CASLGTDGRNYGYTF. The chain is built from TRBV19 and TRBJ1-2; a possible D gene is TRBD1 (5 bases). CDR1 and CDR2 from the germline V gene are LNHDA and SQIVND (reference sequence). Between the trimmed V and J ends, which lost 8 bases and 2 bases, there was a span of 18 bases. This CDR3 contains 15 residues. Using reference TRBV19 and TRBJ1-2 for the parts outside the CDR3, the full variable domain is DGGITQSPKYLFRKEGQNVTLSCEQNLNHDAMYWYRQDPGQGLRLIYYSQIVNDFQKGDIAEGYSVSREKKESFPLTVTSAQKNPTAFYLCASLGTDGRNYGYTFGSGTRLTVV.

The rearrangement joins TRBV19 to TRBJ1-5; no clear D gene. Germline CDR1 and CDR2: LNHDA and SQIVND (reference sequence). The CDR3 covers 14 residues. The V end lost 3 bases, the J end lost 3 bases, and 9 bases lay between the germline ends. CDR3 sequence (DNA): TGTGCCAGTAGTATCTTGGGGAACAATCAGCCCCAGCATTTT. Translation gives CASSILGNNQPQHF.

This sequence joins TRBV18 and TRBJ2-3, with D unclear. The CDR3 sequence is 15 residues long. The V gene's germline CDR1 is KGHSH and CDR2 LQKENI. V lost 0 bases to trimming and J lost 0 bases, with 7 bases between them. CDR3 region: CASSPPGPSTDTQYF. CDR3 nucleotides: TGTGCCAGCTCACCACCTGGGCCTAGCACAGATACGCAGTATTTT.

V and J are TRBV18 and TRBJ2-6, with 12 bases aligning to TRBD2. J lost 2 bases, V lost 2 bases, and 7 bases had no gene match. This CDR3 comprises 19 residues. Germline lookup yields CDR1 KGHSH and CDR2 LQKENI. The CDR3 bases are TGTGCCAGCTCACCAGATCTACTAGCGGGAGGTACTGGGGCCAACGTCCTGACTTTC. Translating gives CASSPDLLAGGTGANVLTF.